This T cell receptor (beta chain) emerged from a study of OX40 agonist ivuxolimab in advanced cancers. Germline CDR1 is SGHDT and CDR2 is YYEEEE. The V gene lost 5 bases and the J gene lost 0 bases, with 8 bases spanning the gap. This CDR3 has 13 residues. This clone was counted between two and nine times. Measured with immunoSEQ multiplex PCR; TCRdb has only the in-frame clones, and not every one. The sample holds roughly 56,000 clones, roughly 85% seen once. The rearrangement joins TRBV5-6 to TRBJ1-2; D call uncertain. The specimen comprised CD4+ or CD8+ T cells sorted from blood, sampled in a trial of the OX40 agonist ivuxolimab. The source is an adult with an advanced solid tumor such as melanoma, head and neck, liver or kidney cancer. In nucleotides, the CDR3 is TGTGCCAGCAGTTCCGACACTAACTATGGCTACACCTTC. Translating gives CASSSDTNYGYTF.